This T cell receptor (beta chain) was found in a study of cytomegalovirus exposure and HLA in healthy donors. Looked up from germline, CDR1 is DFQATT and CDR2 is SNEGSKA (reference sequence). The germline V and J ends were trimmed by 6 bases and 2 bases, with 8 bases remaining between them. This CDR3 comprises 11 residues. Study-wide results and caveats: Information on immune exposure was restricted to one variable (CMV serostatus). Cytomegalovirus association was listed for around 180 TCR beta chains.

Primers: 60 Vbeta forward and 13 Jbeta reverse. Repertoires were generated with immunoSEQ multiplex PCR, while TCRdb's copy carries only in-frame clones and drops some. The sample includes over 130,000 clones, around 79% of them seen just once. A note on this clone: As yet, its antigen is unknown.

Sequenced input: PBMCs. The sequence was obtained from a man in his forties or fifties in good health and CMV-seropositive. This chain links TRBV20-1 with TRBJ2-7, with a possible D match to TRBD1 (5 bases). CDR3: CSAGRTYEQYF. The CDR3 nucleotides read TGCAGTGCGGGGCGGACCTACGAGCAGTACTTC.